This T cell receptor beta chain was profiled in a study of shared clonotypes between healthy human individuals. The authors ran the assay at deep level. Several immunoSEQ 96-well plates shared each subset's DNA, each plate a replicate. Sequenced by immunoSEQ multiplex PCR; TCRdb stores in-frame clones only, minus some. The sample holds about 1.5 million clones, 95% to 99% seen once. Source material: naive CD4+ T cells sorted from blood. The subset is: CD45RA+ positively selected. This clonotype originated in a man aged 25 to 40 in good health.

The CDR3 loop is CASSLGQGRDEQFF. In DNA, the CDR3 is TGCGCCAGCAGCTTGGGACAGGGGAGGGATGAGCAGTTCTTC. The chain recombines TRBV5-1 with TRBJ2-1, with D perhaps matching TRBD1 (8 bases). Germline V lookup: CDR1 SGHRS, CDR2 YFSETQ. V was cut by 0 bases and J by 8 bases, with 12 bases left in between. The CDR3 consists of 14 residues. Filled out from reference TRBV5-1 and TRBJ2-1, the complete variable domain reads KAGVTQTPRYLIKTRGQQVTLSCSPISGHRSVSWYQQTPGQGLQFLFEYFSETQRNKGNFPGRFSGRQFSNSRSEMNVSTLELGDSALYLCASSLGQGRDEQFFGPGTRLTVL.